This T cell receptor beta chain was sequenced in a study of cytomegalovirus exposure and HLA in healthy donors. Study outcomes and limitations: The analysis excluded some indistinguishable V segments, including TRBV6-2 and TRBV6-3.

Germline V gene data show CDR1 as SGHNT and CDR2 as YYREEE (reference sequence). CDR3 length: 16 amino acids. V shed 7 bases and J 5 bases; nucleotides not matched to a gene: 8. Notes on this clone: Antigen: not known.

The PCR used 60 Vbeta and 13 Jbeta primers. The assay was immunoSEQ multiplex PCR, and TCRdb's table has in-frame clones only and misses some. In the table there are roughly 120,000 clones, around 75% of which are singletons. The receptor's source is a man in his sixties in good health and CMV-seropositive. The chain uses TRBV5-4 and TRBJ2-5, with 16 positions matching TRBD2. The sample consisted of PBMCs. The CDR3 spells CASGTSGGAWEETQYF. The CDR3 DNA reads as TGTGCCAGCGGGACTAGCGGGGGGGCCTGGGAGGAGACCCAGTACTTC. Combining the CDR3 with reference TRBV5-4 and TRBJ2-5 gives the whole variable domain ETGVTQSPTHLIKTRGQQVTLRCSSQSGHNTVSWYQQALGQGPQFIFQYYREEENGRGNFPPRFSGLQFPNYSSELNVNALELDDSALYLCASGTSGGAWEETQYFGPGTRLLVL.